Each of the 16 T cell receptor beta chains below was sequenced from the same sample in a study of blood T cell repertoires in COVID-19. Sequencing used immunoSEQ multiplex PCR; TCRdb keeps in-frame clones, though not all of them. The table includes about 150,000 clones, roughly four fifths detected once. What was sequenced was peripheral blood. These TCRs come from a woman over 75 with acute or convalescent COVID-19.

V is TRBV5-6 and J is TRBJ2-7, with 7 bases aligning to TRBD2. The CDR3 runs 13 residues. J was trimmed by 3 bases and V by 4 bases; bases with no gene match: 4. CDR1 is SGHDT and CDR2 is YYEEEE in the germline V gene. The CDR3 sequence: CASSRGDGYEQYF. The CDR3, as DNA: TGTGCCAGCAGCCGGGGGGACGGCTACGAGCAGTACTTC.

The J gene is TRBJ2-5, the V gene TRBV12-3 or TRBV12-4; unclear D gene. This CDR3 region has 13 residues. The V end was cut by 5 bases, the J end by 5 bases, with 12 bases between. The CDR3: CASSQTNAETQYF. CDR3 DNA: TGTGCCAGCAGTCAGACAAACGCGGAGACCCAGTACTTC.

CDR3 amino acids: CASTMGGGPYNEQFF. The CDR3 region has the DNA TGTGCCAGCACCATGGGAGGGGGGCCCTACAATGAGCAGTTCTTC. The rearrangement joins TRBV6-5 to TRBJ2-1, with D possibly TRBD2 on 7 matching bases. Germline V gene sequence: CDR1 MNHEY, CDR2 SVGAGI. The CDR3 loop spans 15 amino acids. V shed 7 bases and J shed 2 bases, with 15 bases lying between them.

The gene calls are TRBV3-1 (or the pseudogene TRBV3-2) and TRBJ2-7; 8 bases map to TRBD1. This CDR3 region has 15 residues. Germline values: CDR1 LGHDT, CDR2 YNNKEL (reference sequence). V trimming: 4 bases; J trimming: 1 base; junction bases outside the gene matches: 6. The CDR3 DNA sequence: TGTGCCAGCAGCCCTACAGGGGGTTTGTCCTACGAGCAGTACTTC. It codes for CASSPTGGLSYEQYF.

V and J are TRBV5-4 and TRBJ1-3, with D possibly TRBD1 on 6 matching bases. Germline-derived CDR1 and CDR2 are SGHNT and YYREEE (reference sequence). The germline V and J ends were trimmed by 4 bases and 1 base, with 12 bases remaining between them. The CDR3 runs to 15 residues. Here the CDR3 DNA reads TGTGCCAGCAGCACGAAACAGGGTTCTGGAAACACCATATATTTT. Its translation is CASSTKQGSGNTIYF.

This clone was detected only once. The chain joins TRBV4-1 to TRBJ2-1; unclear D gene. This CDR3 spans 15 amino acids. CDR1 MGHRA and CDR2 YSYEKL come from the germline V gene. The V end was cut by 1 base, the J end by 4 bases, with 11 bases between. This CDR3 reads CASSQVGSFYNEQFF. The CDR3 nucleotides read TGCGCCAGCAGCCAAGTCGGTAGCTTTTACAATGAGCAGTTCTTC.

CDR3 sequence: CASSLGGASGYNEQFF. CDR3 nucleotides: TGCGCCAGCAGCTTGGGAGGGGCTAGCGGTTACAATGAGCAGTTCTTC. The chain uses TRBV5-1 and TRBJ2-1; the match to TRBD2 covers 7 bases. Germline V lookup: CDR1 SGHRS, CDR2 YFSETQ. The V and J ends lost 0 bases and 4 bases, in that order; junction bases with no gene match: 7. This CDR3 comprises 16 residues. The complete variable domain, with remaining parts taken from reference TRBV5-1 and TRBJ2-1, reads KAGVTQTPRYLIKTRGQQVTLSCSPISGHRSVSWYQQTPGQGLQFLFEYFSETQRNKGNFPGRFSGRQFSNSRSEMNVSTLELGDSALYLCASSLGGASGYNEQFFGPGTRLTVL.

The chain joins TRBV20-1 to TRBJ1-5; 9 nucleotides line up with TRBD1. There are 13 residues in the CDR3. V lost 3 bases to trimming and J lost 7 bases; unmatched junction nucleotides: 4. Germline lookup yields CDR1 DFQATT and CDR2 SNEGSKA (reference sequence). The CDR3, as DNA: TGCAGTGCTAGTGGGACAGGGTCCCAGCCCCAGCATTTT. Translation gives CSASGTGSQPQHF.

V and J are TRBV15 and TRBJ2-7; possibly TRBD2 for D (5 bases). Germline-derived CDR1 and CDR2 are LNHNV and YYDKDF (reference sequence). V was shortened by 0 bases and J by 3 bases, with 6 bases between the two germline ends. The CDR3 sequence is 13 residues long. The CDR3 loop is CATSREGGYEQYF. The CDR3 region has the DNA TGTGCCACCAGCAGAGAAGGAGGCTACGAGCAGTACTTC.

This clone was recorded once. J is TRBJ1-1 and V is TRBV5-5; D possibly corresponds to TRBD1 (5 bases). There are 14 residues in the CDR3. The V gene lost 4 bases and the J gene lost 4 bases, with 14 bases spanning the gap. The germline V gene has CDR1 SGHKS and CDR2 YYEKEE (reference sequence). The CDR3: CASSKGPGGTEAFF. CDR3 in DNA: TGTGCCAGCAGCAAGGGTCCGGGGGGCACTGAAGCTTTCTTT.

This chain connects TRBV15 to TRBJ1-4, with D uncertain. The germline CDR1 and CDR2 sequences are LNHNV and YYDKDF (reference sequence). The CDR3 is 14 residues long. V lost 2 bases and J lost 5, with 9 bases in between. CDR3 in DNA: TGTGCCACCAGCAGAATTAACCGGAATGAAAAACTGTTTTTT. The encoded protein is CATSRINRNEKLFF.

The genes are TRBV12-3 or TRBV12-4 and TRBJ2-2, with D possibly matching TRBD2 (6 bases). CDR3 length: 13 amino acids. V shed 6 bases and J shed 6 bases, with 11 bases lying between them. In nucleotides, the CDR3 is TGTGCCAGCAGCGGGAGTTGGGCCGGGGAGCTGTTTTTT. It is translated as CASSGSWAGELFF.

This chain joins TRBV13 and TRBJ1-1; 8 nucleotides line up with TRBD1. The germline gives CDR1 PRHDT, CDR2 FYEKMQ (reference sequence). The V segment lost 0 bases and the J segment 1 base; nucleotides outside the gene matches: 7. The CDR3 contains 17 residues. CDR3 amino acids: CASSLGLTGAGNTEAFF. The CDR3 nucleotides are TGTGCCAGCAGCTTAGGCCTGACAGGGGCGGGGAACACTGAAGCTTTCTTT. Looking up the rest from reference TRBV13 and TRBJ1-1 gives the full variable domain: AAGVIQSPRHLIKEKRETATLKCYPIPRHDTVYWYQQGPGQDPQFLISFYEKMQSDKGSIPDRFSAQQFSDYHSELNMSSLELGDSALYFCASSLGLTGAGNTEAFFGQGTRLTVV.

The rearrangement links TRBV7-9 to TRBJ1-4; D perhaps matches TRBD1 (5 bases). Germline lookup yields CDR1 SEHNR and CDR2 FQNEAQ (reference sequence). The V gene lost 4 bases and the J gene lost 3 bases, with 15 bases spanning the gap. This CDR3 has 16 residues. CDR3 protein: CASSSLGGASNEKLFF. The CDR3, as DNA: TGTGCCAGCAGCTCCCTGGGGGGAGCATCTAATGAAAAACTGTTTTTT.

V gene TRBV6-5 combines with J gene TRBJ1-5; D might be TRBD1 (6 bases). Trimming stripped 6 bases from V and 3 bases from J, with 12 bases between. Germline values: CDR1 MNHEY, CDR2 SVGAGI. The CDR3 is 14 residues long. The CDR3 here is CASSTTGPNQPQHF. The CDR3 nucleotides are TGTGCCAGCAGCACCACAGGGCCCAATCAGCCCCAGCATTTT.

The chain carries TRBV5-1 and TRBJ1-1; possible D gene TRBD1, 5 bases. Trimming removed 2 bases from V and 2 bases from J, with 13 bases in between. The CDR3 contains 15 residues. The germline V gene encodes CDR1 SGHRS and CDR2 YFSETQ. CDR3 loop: CASSLGGTRNTEAFF. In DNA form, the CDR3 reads TGCGCCAGCAGCTTAGGAGGGACCCGAAACACTGAAGCTTTCTTT.